A single T cell receptor beta chain is shown here with its context. Its antigen is still unknown. The sample holds no much larger clone one base away, and base qualities are not on file. The donors were healthy, HIV-negative adults with no recently reported acute infections or vaccinations. All donors were Caucasian adults living in Nashville, Tennessee, USA. Magnetic negative selection was used to enrich CD4+ T cells, after which naive cells were positively selected on CD45RA and the negative fraction became the memory subset. Blood was obtained by leukapheresis, after which PBMCs were separated by Ficoll-Histopaque density gradient centrifugation and cryopreserved in liquid nitrogen vapor phase. Analytical flow cytometry was used to check the purity and quantity of each magnetically sorted T cell population. Genomic DNA was isolated from each sorted fraction and quantified by UV absorbance on a Nanodrop 2000c.

This sample was taken from a study of shared clonotypes between healthy human individuals (dated by TCRdb to the early 2020s). Context from the whole study: Two women and three men aged 18 to 49 years were included in the cohort. For each donor, CD4 naive and CD4 memory were each run on three plates, CD8 naive on two plates, and CD8 memory on one plate. The study deeply sequenced blood TCR repertoires of several healthy adults to estimate repertoire size and the extent of clonotype sharing between individuals. Different laboratories and diverse techniques were used to prepare libraries and sequence TCR repertoires, to increase sequencing depth and limit assay-specific biases. Leukapheresis yielded between about 0.9 and 10 billion PBMCs per donor. What the authors observed across the whole study: Pairwise subsampling led to the expectation that sequencing depth would affect the degree of clonotype sharing among donors. Naive subsets generally had larger estimated clonotype richness than memory subsets. Because the study included only a small number of donors, the genetic and exposure-history diversity represented was limited. Incomplete sequencing was indicated by rarefaction of sorted-subset datasets, despite the large sequencing depth. Higher generation probabilities were observed for clonotypes shared by all four sorted-subset donors than for non-shared clonotypes. Sampling was restricted to blood, and TCR repertoires in tissue are likely to differ from TCR repertoires in blood. Roughly 5.2% of naive CD4, around 3.6% of naive CD8, roughly 2.5% of memory CD4, and about 0.4% of memory CD8 clonotypes were shared across a handful of donors.

Using the deep immunoSEQ assay, TCR CDR3 regions were amplified from genomic DNA by multiplex PCR. Extracted genomic DNA from each cell subset was distributed evenly across all wells of several immunoSEQ 96-well plates, and each plate was treated as a replicate. For sorted subsets, roughly 190 ng of genomic DNA, equivalent to roughly 30,000 T cell genomes, went into each replicate PCR. The purified libraries were quantified using a Qubit 3.0 fluorometer, sized with a Bioanalyzer 2100, and then quantified again using the KAPA Library Quantification kit. A separate single-read 150-cycle Illumina NextSeq 550 flow cell was used to sequence each immunoSEQ 96-well plate. As for the authors' bioinformatics: Because the immunoSEQ output included only junctional sequences and no quality scores, the filtering could not be the same as the filtering used for full-length reads. To assign V/J genes and CDR3, sequences were annotated using PyIR, a Python wrapper for IgBLAST v1.9, with IMGT germline references. Reads with weak V/J assignments (E-value above 1e-6), missing CDR3, stop codons, out-of-frame junctions, or ambiguous translated residues were removed. V3J clonotypes were defined as sequences sharing an identical inferred V gene, J gene, and CDR3 amino acid sequence. The percentage overlap between two repertoires was calculated by dividing the number of shared unique clonotypes by the size of the smaller repertoire. Richness of each repertoire was evaluated using RTK rarefaction, the Chao1 estimator, and Recon v2.1 estimates of unobserved clonotypes. Generation probabilities for all TCRbeta clonotypes obtained by the gDNA method from a handful of donors were computed using OLGA. The table comes from immuneACCESS by way of TCRdb, which keeps in-frame sequences with V and J called. Part of the clones is missing from these tables; in studies checked, under half for an unresolved V gene and the rest for unknown reasons. V and J calls and clone size follow that table, whereas D and trimming were derived from the DNA. The sample table shows fewer than 1.8 million clones, and around 98.5% are seen once. The ten largest clonotypes hold roughly 0.35% of the sample.

V is clipped by 3 bases and J by 7 bases, and the sequence between their germline boundaries is 10 bases long. According to the germline V gene, CDR1 reads MNHNS and CDR2 reads SASEGT. The CDR3 covers 13 residues, taking in both the cysteine and the phenylalanine. Only CDR3 DNA is held: 39 bases, read in frame from base 1. The clonotype was recovered from a man aged 30-40 years in good health. The sample consisted of naive CD4+ T cells sorted from blood. What this sample's cell subset or site label stands for: CD45RA+ positively selected. The sequence is built from TRBV6-1 and TRBJ1-5; TRBD1 is possibly the D segment (5 matching bases). The CDR3: CASSDTGRQPQHF. The DNA reads TGTGCCAGCAGTGACACGGGACGGCAGCCCCAGCATTTT.